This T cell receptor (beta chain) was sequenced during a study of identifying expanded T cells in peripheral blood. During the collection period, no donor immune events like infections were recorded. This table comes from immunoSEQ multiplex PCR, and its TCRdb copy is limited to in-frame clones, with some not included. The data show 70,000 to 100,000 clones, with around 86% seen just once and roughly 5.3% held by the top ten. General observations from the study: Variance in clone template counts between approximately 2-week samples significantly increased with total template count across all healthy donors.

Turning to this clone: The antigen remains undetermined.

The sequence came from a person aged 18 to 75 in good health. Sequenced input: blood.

The CDR3 is CASSRDRNNQPQHF. The CDR3, as DNA: TGTGCCAGCAGCCGAGACAGAAACAATCAGCCCCAGCATTTT. The chain joins TRBV5-6 to TRBJ1-5; D is possibly TRBD1 (5 bases). Deletions cut 4 bases from V and 3 bases from J, with 11 bases between. CDR1 and CDR2 from the germline V gene are SGHDT and YYEEEE. CDR3 length: 14 amino acids.